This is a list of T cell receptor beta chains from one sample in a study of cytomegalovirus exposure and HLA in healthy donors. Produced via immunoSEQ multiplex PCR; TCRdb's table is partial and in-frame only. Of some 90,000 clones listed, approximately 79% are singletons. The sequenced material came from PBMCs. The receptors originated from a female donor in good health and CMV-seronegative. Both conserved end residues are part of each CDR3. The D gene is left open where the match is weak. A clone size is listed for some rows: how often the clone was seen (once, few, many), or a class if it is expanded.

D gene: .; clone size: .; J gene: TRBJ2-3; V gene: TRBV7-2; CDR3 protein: CASSTQRVDTQYF; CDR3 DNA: TGTGCCAGCAGCACCCAGCGCGTGGATACGCAGTATTTT
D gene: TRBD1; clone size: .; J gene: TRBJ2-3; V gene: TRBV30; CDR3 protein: CAWSAGTGTTDTQYF; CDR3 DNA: TGTGCCTGGAGTGCCGGGACAGGGACGACAGATACGCAGTATTTT
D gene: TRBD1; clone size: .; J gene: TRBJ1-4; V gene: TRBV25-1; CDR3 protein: CASSPGTGGNEKLFF; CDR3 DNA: TGTGCCAGCAGCCCCGGGACAGGGGGCAATGAAAAACTGTTTTTT
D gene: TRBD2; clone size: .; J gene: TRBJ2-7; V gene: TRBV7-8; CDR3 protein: CASSPSGGLKDEQYF; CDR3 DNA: TGTGCCAGCAGCCCATCGGGAGGACTAAAGGACGAGCAGTACTTC
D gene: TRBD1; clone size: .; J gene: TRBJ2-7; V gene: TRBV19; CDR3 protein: CASSHTGGRGEQYF; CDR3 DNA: TGTGCCAGTAGCCATACAGGGGGCCGGGGCGAGCAGTACTTC
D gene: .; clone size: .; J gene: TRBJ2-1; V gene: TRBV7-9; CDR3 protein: CSSPRGLAAPPHNEQFF; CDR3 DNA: TGTTCCAGCCCGCGAGGATTAGCGGCGCCTCCTCACAATGAGCAGTTCTTC
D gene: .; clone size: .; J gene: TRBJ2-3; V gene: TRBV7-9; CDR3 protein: CASSLGTEGAQYF; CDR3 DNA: TGTGCCAGCAGCTTAGGTACCGAAGGGGCGCAGTATTTT
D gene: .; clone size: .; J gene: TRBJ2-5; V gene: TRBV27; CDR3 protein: CASSARGTQYF; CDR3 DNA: TGTGCCAGCAGCGCCAGGGGGACCCAGTACTTC
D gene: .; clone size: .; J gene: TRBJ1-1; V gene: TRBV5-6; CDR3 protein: CASSLQGMIAEAFF; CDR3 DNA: TGTGCCAGCAGCTTGCAGGGGATGATCGCTGAAGCTTTCTTT
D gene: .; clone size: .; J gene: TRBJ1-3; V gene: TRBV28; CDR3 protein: CASRPWGGPPGNTIYF; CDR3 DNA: TGTGCCAGCAGACCATGGGGGGGGCCACCTGGAAACACCATATATTTT
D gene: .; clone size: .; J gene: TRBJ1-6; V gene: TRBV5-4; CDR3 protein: CASSQARGYNSPLHF; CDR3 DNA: TGTGCCAGCAGCCAAGCAAGGGGATATAATTCACCCCTCCACTTT
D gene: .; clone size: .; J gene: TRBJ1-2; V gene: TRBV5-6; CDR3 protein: CASSLDWRDPTSSGYTF; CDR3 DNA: TGTGCCAGCAGCTTGGATTGGCGGGACCCTACATCGTCTGGCTACACCTTC
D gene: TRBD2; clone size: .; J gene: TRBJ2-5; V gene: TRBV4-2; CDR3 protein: CASSPGLVVETQYF; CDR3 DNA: TGTGCCAGCAGCCCGGGACTAGTAGTGGAGACCCAGTACTTC
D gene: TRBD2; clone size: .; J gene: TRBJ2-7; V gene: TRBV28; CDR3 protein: CASSLTGGSVEQYF; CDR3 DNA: TGTGCCAGCAGTTTGACGGGGGGGTCGGTCGAGCAGTACTTC
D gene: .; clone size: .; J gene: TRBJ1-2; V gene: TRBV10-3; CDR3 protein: CAISEESGYGYTF; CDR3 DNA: TGTGCCATCAGTGAGGAATCAGGCTATGGCTACACCTTC
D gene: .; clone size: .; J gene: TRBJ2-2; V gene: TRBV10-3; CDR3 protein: CAITLSSSTGELFF; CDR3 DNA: TGTGCCATCACGTTATCTAGTTCCACCGGGGAGCTGTTTTTT
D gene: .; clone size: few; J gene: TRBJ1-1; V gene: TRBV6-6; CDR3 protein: CASSLRAGVNTEAFF; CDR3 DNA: TGTGCCAGCTCCCTGCGGGCAGGGGTCAACACTGAAGCTTTCTTT
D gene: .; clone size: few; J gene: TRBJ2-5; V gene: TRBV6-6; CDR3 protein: CASSYQGAGTGTQYF; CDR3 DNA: TGTGCCAGCAGTTACCAGGGCGCTGGAACGGGGACCCAGTACTTC
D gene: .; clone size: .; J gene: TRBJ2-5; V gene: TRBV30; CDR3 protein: CAWSLVLETQYF; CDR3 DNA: TGTGCCTGGAGTCTAGTACTGGAGACCCAGTACTTC
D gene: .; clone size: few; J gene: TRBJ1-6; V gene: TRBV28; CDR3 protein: CASSLAGWPLHF; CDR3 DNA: TGTGCCAGCAGTTTGGCAGGGTGGCCCCTCCACTTT
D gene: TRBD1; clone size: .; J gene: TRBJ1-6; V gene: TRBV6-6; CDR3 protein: CASSYSNRGQNSPLHF; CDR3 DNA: TGTGCCAGCAGTTACTCGAACAGGGGGCAGAATTCACCCCTCCACTTT
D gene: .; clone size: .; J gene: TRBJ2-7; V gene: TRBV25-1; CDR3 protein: CASTRQGRYEQYF; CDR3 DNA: TGTGCCAGCACTAGGCAGGGTCGGTACGAGCAGTACTTC
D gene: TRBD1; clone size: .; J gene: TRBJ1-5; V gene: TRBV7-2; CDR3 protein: CASSLEQGQQPQHF; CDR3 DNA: TGTGCCAGCAGCTTAGAACAGGGGCAACAGCCCCAGCATTTT
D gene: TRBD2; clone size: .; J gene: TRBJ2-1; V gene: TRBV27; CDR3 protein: CASRATGRGSYNEQFF; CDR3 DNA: TGTGCCAGCAGAGCCACGGGGCGGGGGTCCTACAATGAGCAGTTCTTC
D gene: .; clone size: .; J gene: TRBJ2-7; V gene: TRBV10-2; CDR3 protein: CASSEGPGSYEQYF; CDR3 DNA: TGCGCCAGCAGTGAGGGTCCAGGGTCGTACGAGCAGTACTTC
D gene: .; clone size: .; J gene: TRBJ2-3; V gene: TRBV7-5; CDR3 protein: CARSLSLAGGTDTQYF; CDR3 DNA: TGTGCCAGAAGCTTGTCATTAGCGGGAGGCACAGATACGCAGTATTTT
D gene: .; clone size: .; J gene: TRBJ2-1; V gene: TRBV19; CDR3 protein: CASSGRVGNEQFF; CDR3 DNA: TGTGCCAGCTCGGGCAGGGTAGGAAATGAGCAGTTCTTC
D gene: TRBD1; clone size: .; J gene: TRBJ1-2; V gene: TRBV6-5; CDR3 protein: CASRNGQGTYGYTF; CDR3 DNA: TGTGCCAGCAGAAACGGACAGGGAACCTATGGCTACACCTTC